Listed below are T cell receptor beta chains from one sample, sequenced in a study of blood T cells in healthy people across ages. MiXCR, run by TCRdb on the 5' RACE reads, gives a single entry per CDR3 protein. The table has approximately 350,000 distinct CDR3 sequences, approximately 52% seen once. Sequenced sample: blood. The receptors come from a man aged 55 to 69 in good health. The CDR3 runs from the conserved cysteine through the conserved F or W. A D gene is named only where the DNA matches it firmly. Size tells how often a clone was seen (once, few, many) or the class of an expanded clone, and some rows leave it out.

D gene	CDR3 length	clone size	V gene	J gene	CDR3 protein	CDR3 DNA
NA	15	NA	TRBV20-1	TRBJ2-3	CSASGSVGGPDTQYF	TGCAGTGCTAGCGGGTCCGTTGGGGGCCCAGATACGCAGTATTTT
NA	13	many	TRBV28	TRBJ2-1	CASAPRVPNEQFF	TGTGCCAGCGCCCCAAGGGTACCTAATGAGCAGTTCTTC
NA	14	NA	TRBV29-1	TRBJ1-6	CSAAAGTPNSPLHF	TGCAGCGCCGCAGCCGGGACACCTAATTCACCCCTCCACTTT
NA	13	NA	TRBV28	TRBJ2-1	CASRTGSYNEQFF	TGTGCCAGCAGGACAGGCTCCTACAATGAGCAGTTCTTC
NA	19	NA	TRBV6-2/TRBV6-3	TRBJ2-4	CASSPGAGAVLLAKNIQYF	TGTGCCAGCAGTCCCGGTGCAGGGGCGGTTCTACTAGCCAAAAACATTCAGTACTTC
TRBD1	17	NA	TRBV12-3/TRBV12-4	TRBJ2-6	CASTDREFSPGANVLTF	TGTGCCAGCACGGACAGGGAATTTTCGCCTGGGGCCAACGTCCTGACTTTC
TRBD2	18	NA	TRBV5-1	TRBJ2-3	CASRGGTAQIPLRDTQYF	TGCGCCAGCAGGGGGGGGACGGCACAGATCCCCCTCAGAGATACGCAGTATTTT
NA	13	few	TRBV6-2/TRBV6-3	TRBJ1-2	CASSPRGVHGYTF	TGTGCCAGCAGCCCCAGGGGTGTTCATGGCTACACCTTC
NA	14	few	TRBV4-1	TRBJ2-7	CASSQEPTDYEQYF	TGCGCCAGCAGCCAAGAGCCGACAGACTACGAGCAGTACTTC
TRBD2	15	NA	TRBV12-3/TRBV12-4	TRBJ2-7	CASSFTVTSGNEQYF	TGTGCCAGCAGTTTTACCGTGACTAGCGGGAACGAGCAGTACTTC
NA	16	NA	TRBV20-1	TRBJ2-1	CSARPSDSRVVGEQFF	TGCAGTGCTAGACCCTCGGACAGCCGCGTAGTCGGTGAGCAGTTCTTC
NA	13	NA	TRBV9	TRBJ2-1	CASSTGQTETQFF	TGTGCCAGCAGCACTGGACAGACAGAGACCCAGTTCTTC
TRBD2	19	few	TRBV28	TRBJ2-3	CASSFSRSSGFASTDTQYF	TGTGCCAGCAGTTTTTCGAGGTCTAGCGGTTTTGCTAGCACAGATACGCAGTATTTT
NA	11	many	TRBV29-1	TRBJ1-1	CSVDQGTEAFF	TGCAGCGTTGATCAGGGCACTGAAGCTTTCTTT
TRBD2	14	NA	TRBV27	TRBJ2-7	CASSPPGRAHEQYF	TGTGCCAGCAGCCCCCCCGGGAGGGCCCACGAGCAGTACTTC
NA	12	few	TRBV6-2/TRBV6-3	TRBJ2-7	CASTPDSYEQYF	TGTGCCAGCACACCAGATAGCTACGAGCAGTACTTC
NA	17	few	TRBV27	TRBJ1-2	CASSLTGQGISNYGYTF	TGTGCCAGCAGTTTAACGGGACAAGGGATCTCTAACTATGGCTACACCTTC
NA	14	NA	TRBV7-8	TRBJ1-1	CASSPAGGLTEAFF	TGTGCCAGCAGCCCGGCGGGAGGCCTCACTGAAGCTTTCTTT
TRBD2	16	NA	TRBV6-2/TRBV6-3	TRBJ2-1	CASSKDPSGRSNEQFF	TGTGCCAGCAGTAAGGACCCAAGCGGGAGATCCAATGAGCAGTTCTTC
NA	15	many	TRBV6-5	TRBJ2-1	CASSPQGAVRAEQFF	TGTGCCAGCAGTCCGCAAGGGGCGGTCCGCGCTGAGCAGTTCTTC
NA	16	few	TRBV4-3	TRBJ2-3	CASSPRRGAITDTQYF	TGCGCCAGCAGCCCTCGACGGGGGGCTATCACAGATACGCAGTATTTT
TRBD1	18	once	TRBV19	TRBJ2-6	CASTVPRGQVSGANVLTF	TGTGCCAGTACCGTTCCCCGGGGACAGGTCTCTGGGGCCAACGTCCTGACTTTC
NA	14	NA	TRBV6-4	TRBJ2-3	CASSDSRRTDTQYF	TGTGCCAGCAGTGACTCCCGCCGCACAGATACGCAGTATTTT
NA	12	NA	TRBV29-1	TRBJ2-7	CSVVGVGYEQYF	TGCAGCGTTGTTGGGGTCGGCTACGAGCAGTACTTC
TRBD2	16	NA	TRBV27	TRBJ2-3	CASSRGTSGRADTQYF	TGTGCCAGCAGTCGCGGGACTAGCGGGAGGGCAGATACGCAGTATTTT
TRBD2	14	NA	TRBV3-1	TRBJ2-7	CASSPSGGAWEQYF	TGTGCCAGCAGCCCGAGCGGGGGGGCGTGGGAGCAGTACTTC
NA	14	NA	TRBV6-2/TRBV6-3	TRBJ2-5	CARERIGPRETQYF	TGTGCCCGAGAGAGGATAGGGCCCCGAGAGACCCAGTACTTC
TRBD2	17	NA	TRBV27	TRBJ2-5	CASSPERTSAYGETQYF	TGTGCCAGCAGTCCCGAACGGACTAGCGCCTATGGAGAGACCCAGTACTTC
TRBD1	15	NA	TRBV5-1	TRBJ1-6	CASSPGDRANSPLHF	TGCGCCAGCAGCCCCGGGGACAGGGCCAATTCACCCCTCCACTTT
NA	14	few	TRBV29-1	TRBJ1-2	CSVDLAASNYGYTF	TGCAGCGTTGATTTGGCAGCCTCTAACTATGGCTACACCTTC
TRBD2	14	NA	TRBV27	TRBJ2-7	CASASGDIHYEQYF	TGTGCCAGCGCTAGCGGGGACATCCACTACGAGCAGTACTTC
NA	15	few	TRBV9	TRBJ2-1	CASSGGLAASSEQFF	TGTGCCAGCAGCGGAGGGTTAGCGGCTAGCAGTGAGCAGTTCTTC
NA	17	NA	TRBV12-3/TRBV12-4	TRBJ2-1	CASTLLPGTSAYNEQFF	TGTGCCAGCACCCTACTCCCCGGGACGTCGGCTTACAATGAGCAGTTCTTC
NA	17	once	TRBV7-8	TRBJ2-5	CASSLARVAPGAETQYF	TGTGCCAGCAGCTTAGCGCGTGTGGCACCCGGTGCAGAGACCCAGTACTTC
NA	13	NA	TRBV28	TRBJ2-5	CASKEAGKATQYF	TGTGCCAGCAAGGAGGCTGGGAAAGCGACCCAGTACTTC
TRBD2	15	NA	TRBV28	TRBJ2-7	CATLEEREAAYEQYF	TGTGCCACCCTAGAGGAGCGGGAGGCCGCCTACGAGCAGTACTTC
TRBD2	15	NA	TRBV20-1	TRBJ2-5	CSARDSGSGTETQYF	TGCAGTGCTAGAGATAGCGGGAGCGGGACTGAGACCCAGTACTTC
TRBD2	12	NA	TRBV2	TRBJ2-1	CASSVERGSQFF	TGTGCCAGCAGTGTTGAGCGGGGGTCGCAGTTCTTC
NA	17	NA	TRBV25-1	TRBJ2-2	CASSPPVLGRNTGELFF	TGTGCCAGCAGTCCACCTGTTCTGGGAAGAAACACCGGGGAGCTGTTTTTT
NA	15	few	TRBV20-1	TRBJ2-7	CSARVSRLSSYEQYF	TGCAGTGCTAGAGTGTCCAGGCTAAGCTCCTACGAGCAGTACTTC
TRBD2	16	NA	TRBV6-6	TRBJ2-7	CASSYPPGLRYNEQYF	TGTGCCAGCAGTTACCCCCCGGGACTACGGTACAATGAGCAGTACTTC
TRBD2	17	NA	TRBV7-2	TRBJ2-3	CASSLGRTSGSINTQYF	TGTGCCAGCAGCTTAGGGCGGACTAGCGGGAGTATAAATACGCAGTATTTT
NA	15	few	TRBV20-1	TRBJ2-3	CSARDWQDPTDTQYF	TGCAGTGCTAGAGATTGGCAAGACCCCACAGATACGCAGTATTTT
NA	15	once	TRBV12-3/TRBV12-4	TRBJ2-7	CASSPQGHPSYEQCF	TGTGCCAGCAGCCCCCAGGGTCACCCCTCCTACGAGCAGTGCTTC
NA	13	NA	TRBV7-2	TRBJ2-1	CASRTVPWDEQFF	TGTGCCAGCAGGACTGTACCTTGGGATGAGCAGTTCTTC
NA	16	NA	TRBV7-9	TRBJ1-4	CASSLTGAGYNEKLFF	TGTGCCAGCAGCTTAACAGGCGCCGGATATAATGAAAAACTGTTTTTT
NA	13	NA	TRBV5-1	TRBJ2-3	CASSGTHTDTQYF	TGCGCCAGCAGCGGGACACACACAGATACGCAGTATTTT
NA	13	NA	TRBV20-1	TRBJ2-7	CSARKSGSYEQYF	TGCAGTGCTAGAAAGAGCGGCTCCTACGAGCAGTACTTC
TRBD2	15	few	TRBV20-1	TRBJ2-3	CSATPTSGRGDTQYF	TGCAGTGCTACCCCTACTAGCGGGAGGGGAGATACGCAGTATTTT